The rows below give T cell receptor beta chains drawn from one sample of a study of shared clonotypes between healthy human individuals. Measured with immunoSEQ multiplex PCR; TCRdb has only the in-frame clones, and not every one. The sample lists around 1.1 million clones, about 72% occurring once. Sequenced input: memory CD4+ T cells from PBMCs. The receptors come from a man between 18 and 35 years old in good health. Some clones in this sample may be carry-over from other donors' samples. Each CDR3 is given with its conserved first and last residue. The order of the fields is clone size, V gene, J gene, D gene, CDR3 DNA, CDR3 protein. A D gene is named only where the DNA matches it firmly. Only some rows state a clone size, as once, few, many or a class for expanded clones.

few	TRBV7-2	TRBJ1-5	NA	TGTGCCAGCACCTCTTACGGGAACAACCAGCCCCAGCATTTT	CASTSYGNNQPQHF
many	TRBV9	TRBJ2-5	TRBD2	TGTGCCAGCAGCGTAGCTTCGACTAGCGGGAGTGAGACCCAGTACTTC	CASSVASTSGSETQYF
NA	TRBV5-1	TRBJ2-1	NA	TGCGCCAGCAGCTCAGGGACAAGATACAATGAGCAGTTCTTC	CASSSGTRYNEQFF
NA	TRBV28	TRBJ2-1	TRBD2	TGTGCCAGCAGTCTCCCGGGACTAGCGGGAGGCGGCTGGGGGGGCAAGGTCCATGAGCAGTTCTTC	CASSLPGLAGGGWGGKVHEQFF
NA	TRBV11-2	TRBJ2-1	TRBD2	TGTGCCAGCAGCAATACTAGCGGGAGGGAGTTCTTC	CASSNTSGREFF
NA	TRBV7-7	TRBJ2-1	NA	TGTGCCAGCAGCTTAGCCGGCCCCGGCAACAATGAGCAGTTCTTC	CASSLAGPGNNEQFF
few	TRBV5-8	TRBJ1-5	TRBD1	TGTGCCAGCAGCTTTGGGACAGTTAGCAATCAGCCCCAGCATTTT	CASSFGTVSNQPQHF
NA	TRBV5-1	TRBJ2-5	NA	TGCGCCAGCAGCTACCCTGGTGAGGGTGAAGAGACCCAGTACTTC	CASSYPGEGEETQYF
NA	TRBV19	TRBJ1-5	TRBD1	TGTGCCAGTAGCAACAGGGGGCAGGGTCAGCCCCAGCATTTT	CASSNRGQGQPQHF
NA	TRBV7-3	TRBJ1-2	TRBD1	TGTGCCAGCAGCTTAGGCCCGACAGGGCCGGTGGGCTACACCTTC	CASSLGPTGPVGYTF
once	TRBV19	TRBJ1-4	NA	TGTGCCTCCGGGGGGGGTGGTGAAAAACTGTTTTTT	CASGGGGEKLFF
NA	TRBV28	TRBJ2-7	TRBD1	TGTGCCAGCAGTTTCTCTCCCCGGGACAGTACCTACGAGCAGTACTTC	CASSFSPRDSTYEQYF
NA	TRBV29-1	TRBJ1-4	TRBD1	TGCAGCACCCGACAGGGGGATGAAAAACTGTTTTTT	CSTRQGDEKLFF
NA	TRBV11-2	TRBJ2-7	TRBD1	TGTGCCAGCAGCTTAGGGACAGGGGGCTCCTACGAGCAGTACTTC	CASSLGTGGSYEQYF
few	TRBV6-6	TRBJ2-1	TRBD2	TGTGCCAGCAGTTCCGGTAGCGGGAGATTTGAGCAGTTCTTC	CASSSGSGRFEQFF
NA	TRBV18	TRBJ2-7	NA	TGTGCCAGCTCACTGCAGGACAGCTACGAGCAGTACTTC	CASSLQDSYEQYF
few	TRBV7-3	TRBJ2-7	TRBD1	TGTGCCAGCAGCCCCGACAGGGGCTACGAGCAGTACTTC	CASSPDRGYEQYF
NA	TRBV9	TRBJ2-5	NA	TGTGCCAGCAGCCCGGTGTGGACTGACAACTTC	CASSPVWTDNF
NA	TRBV5-1	TRBJ2-7	TRBD2	TGCGCCAGCAGCCCGGGACTAGCGGGACCTCTAGGGTCAGGCGACGAGCAGTACTTC	CASSPGLAGPLGSGDEQYF
NA	TRBV7-3	TRBJ2-3	TRBD2	TGTGCCAGCAGCTCCGGACTAGCGGCAAGCACAGATACGCAGTATTTT	CASSSGLAASTDTQYF
NA	TRBV30	TRBJ1-6	NA	TGTGCCTGGACTAGGGCCTCTTATTCACCCCTCCACTTT	CAWTRASYSPLHF
NA	TRBV12-5	TRBJ2-3	TRBD2	TGTGCTAGTGGTTTGTTAGCGGGAGGGCCGAGCACAGATACGCAGTATTTT	CASGLLAGGPSTDTQYF
NA	TRBV18	TRBJ2-7	TRBD1	TGTGCCAGCTCACCCACAGGGGGCCAATACGAGCAGTACTTC	CASSPTGGQYEQYF
NA	TRBV10-3	TRBJ2-1	TRBD2	TGTGCCATCAGAGGGACTAGCGGGTCCTTGGCCTACAATGAGCAGTTCTTC	CAIRGTSGSLAYNEQFF
NA	TRBV6-6	TRBJ2-3	TRBD2	TGTGCCGGGGGACTAGAGGGGGATACGCAGTATTTT	CAGGLEGDTQYF
NA	TRBV15	TRBJ1-1	NA	TGTGCCACCAGCAGAGATCGAGGGAAGGGGAAAGCTTTCTTT	CATSRDRGKGKAFF
NA	TRBV2	TRBJ1-5	NA	TGTGCCAGCAGTGAATCAGGGAGGGGTAGCAATCAGCCCCAGCATTTT	CASSESGRGSNQPQHF
NA	TRBV7-2	TRBJ1-2	NA	TGTGCCAGCAGCCCTACGGGCCCGGCTAAGTATGGCTACACCTTC	CASSPTGPAKYGYTF
once	TRBV6-5	TRBJ1-4	NA	TGTGCCAGCAGCCGAGATCCCCGGGGGGAAAAACTGTTTTTT	CASSRDPRGEKLFF
NA	TRBV7-2	TRBJ2-4	NA	TGTGCCAGCAGCGCCCATGCCCGGGTTGGGCACTTC	CASSAHARVGHF
NA	TRBV6-5	TRBJ2-7	NA	TGTGCCAGCAGTCTTAGCGCCGGACAATTCTACGAGCAGTACTTC	CASSLSAGQFYEQYF
NA	TRBV7-9	TRBJ1-1	TRBD1	TGTGCCAGCAGCACGCAGGGGGGCACTGAAGCTTTCTTT	CASSTQGGTEAFF
NA	TRBV20-1	TRBJ2-1	NA	TGCAGTGCTATTTCGGCGGTCGGGCAGTTCTTC	CSAISAVGQFF
NA	TRBV30	TRBJ1-5	NA	TGTGCCTGGAGTGGCGGGGTATATCAGCCCCAGCATTTT	CAWSGGVYQPQHF
NA	TRBV6-5	TRBJ2-7	TRBD2	TGTGCCAGCAGTTGGGAGACTAGCGGGAAACCTAGGGAGCAGTACTTC	CASSWETSGKPREQYF
NA	TRBV6-5	TRBJ1-1	NA	TGTGCCAGCAGTTACTCGGCTGATCACACTGAAGCTTTCTTT	CASSYSADHTEAFF
once	TRBV7-6	TRBJ2-1	TRBD2	TGTGCCAGCAGCTTAGGGACTAGCGGGAGTTATAATGAGCAGTTCTTC	CASSLGTSGSYNEQFF
NA	TRBV7-3	TRBJ1-2	NA	TGTGCCAGCAGCGACCGACAGAGCCTCTATGGCTACACCTTC	CASSDRQSLYGYTF
NA	TRBV6-1	TRBJ2-5	NA	TGTGCCAGCAGTGAACGACGCAGTCAAGAGACCCAGTACTTC	CASSERRSQETQYF
NA	TRBV2	TRBJ2-3	TRBD2	TGTGCCAGCAGGGTCGTGACTAGCGGGGGTGCAGATACGCAGTATTTT	CASRVVTSGGADTQYF
once	TRBV7-9	TRBJ1-2	NA	TGTGCCAGCAGCTTATTATTGTCCCCTCGGACGTCCACTGACTATGGCTACACCTTC	CASSLLLSPRTSTDYGYTF
NA	TRBV4-2	TRBJ2-5	NA	TGTGCCAGCAGCCAAGACCGGCGGGGCCAAGAGACCCAGTACTTC	CASSQDRRGQETQYF
NA	TRBV28	TRBJ1-5	NA	TGTGCCAGCAGGAAAGGGGGGGCAAAAGAGCCCCAGCATTTT	CASRKGGAKEPQHF
NA	TRBV27	TRBJ1-1	NA	TGTGCCAGCAGTTTGGGACGGCTCACTGGGAACACTGAAGCTTTCTTT	CASSLGRLTGNTEAFF
NA	TRBV11-2	TRBJ2-3	NA	TGTGCCAGCAGCCCCCTGGGGACAGATACGCAGTATTTT	CASSPLGTDTQYF
NA	TRBV5-4	TRBJ1-2	TRBD1	TGTGCCAGCAGCTTGACAGGGGGGAGGAATGGCTACACCTTC	CASSLTGGRNGYTF
once	TRBV7-2	TRBJ2-5	TRBD2	TGTGCCAGCAGCTTCCGACGAGCGGGGCGGGAGACCCAGTACTTC	CASSFRRAGRETQYF